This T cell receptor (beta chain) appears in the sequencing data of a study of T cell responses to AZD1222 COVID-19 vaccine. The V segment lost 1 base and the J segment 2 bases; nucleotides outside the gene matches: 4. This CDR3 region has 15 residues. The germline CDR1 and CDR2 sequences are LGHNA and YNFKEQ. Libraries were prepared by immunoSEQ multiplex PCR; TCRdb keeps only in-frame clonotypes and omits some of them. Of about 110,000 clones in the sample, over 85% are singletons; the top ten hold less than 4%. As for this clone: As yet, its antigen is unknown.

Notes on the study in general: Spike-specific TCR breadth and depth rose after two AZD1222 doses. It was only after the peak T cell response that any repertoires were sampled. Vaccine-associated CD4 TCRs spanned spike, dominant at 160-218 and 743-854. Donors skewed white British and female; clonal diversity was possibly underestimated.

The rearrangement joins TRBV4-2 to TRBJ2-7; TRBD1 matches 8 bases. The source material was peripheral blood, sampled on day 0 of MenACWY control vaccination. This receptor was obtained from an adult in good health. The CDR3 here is CASSQGGQVTYEQYF. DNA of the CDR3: TGTGCCAGCAGCCAAGGGGGACAGGTAACCTACGAGCAGTACTTC.